Listed here are 11 T cell receptor beta chains from one sample, sequenced in a study of beta chain features in type 1 diabetes (dated by TCRdb to the late 2010s). Beyond this particular receptor, the publication reports: Type 1 diabetes patients showed a moderate but significant shortening of TCRB CDR3 length in all four CD4+ subsets.

The library came from the immunoSEQ multiplex PCR assay. The High Capacity cDNA Reverse Transcription Kit was used to reverse transcribe all of the isolated RNA, meaning that expressed TCRB transcripts were what got sequenced. As stored in TCRdb, this immuneACCESS dataset retains in-frame rearrangements with V and J assigned. A fraction of the clones does not appear; measured against another copy, unresolved V genes explain less than half of the discrepancy, and the remainder lacks a known reason. This sample holds 500,000 to 850,000 clones; more than 12% were observed only once. The ten largest clones add up to 0.04% of the sample. Antigens for these TCRs are unknown. The sequenced material came from naive CD4+ T cells from blood. What the cell subset or site label conveys for this sample: true naive CD4+ T cells. The source is a man aged 18 to 29 with type 1 diabetes.

V usage is TRBV29-1 and J usage is TRBJ1-4; D is ambiguous. Looked up from germline, CDR1 is SQVTM and CDR2 is ANQGSEA. Between the trimmed V and J ends, which lost 4 bases and 4 bases, there was a span of 10 bases. The CDR3 length is 13 residues. The CDR3: CSVVDAINEKLFF. Written as DNA, the CDR3 is TGCAGCGTTGTCGACGCGATTAATGAAAAACTGTTTTTT. Full variable domain (missing parts from reference TRBV29-1 and TRBJ1-4): SAVISQKPSRDICQRGTSLTIQCQVDSQVTMMFWYRQQPGQSLTLIATANQGSEATYESGFVIDKFPISRPNLTFSTLTVSNMSPEDSSIYLCSVVDAINEKLFFGSGTQLSVL.

The table lists this clone with a few counts. The V and J genes are TRBV30 and TRBJ1-1; D remains unclear. Trimming removed 3 bases at V and 2 bases at J, with 7 bases between. Germline lookup yields CDR1 GTSNPN and CDR2 SVGIG (reference sequence). The CDR3 sequence is 12 residues long. This CDR3 reads CAWRTANTEAFF. The DNA of the CDR3 is TGTGCCTGGAGGACCGCCAACACTGAAGCTTTCTTT.

The J gene is TRBJ2-3, the V gene TRBV30; unclear D gene. The CDR3 has 15 amino acids. Trimming removed 0 bases from V and 2 bases from J, with 12 bases in between. The V gene's germline CDR1 is GTSNPN and CDR2 SVGIG (reference sequence). CDR3 in amino acids: CAWSVRSGSTDTQYF. In DNA form, the CDR3 reads TGTGCCTGGAGTGTACGGTCCGGGTCCACAGATACGCAGTATTTT.

This clone was recorded a few times. The chain recombines TRBV10-3 with TRBJ2-3; D unclear. This CDR3 region has 14 residues. V lost 2 bases, J lost 4 bases, and 10 bases lay in between. Germline-derived CDR1 and CDR2 are ENHRY and SYGVKD. CDR3 amino acids: CAISEPAIPDTQYF. CDR3 DNA sequence: TGTGCCATCAGTGAGCCCGCCATTCCAGATACGCAGTATTTT.

In its sample, this clone was seen a few times. The gene calls are TRBV4-2 and TRBJ2-7, with D perhaps TRBD1 or TRBD2 (6 bases each). Trimming removed 1 base from V and 4 bases from J, with 17 bases in between. The germline V gene encodes CDR1 LGHNA and CDR2 YNFKEQ. The CDR3 has 16 amino acids. The CDR3 sequence is CASSQADGQGRYEQYF. As DNA, the CDR3 is TGTGCCAGCAGCCAAGCTGACGGGCAGGGGAGGTACGAGCAGTACTTC.

The chain is built from TRBV2 and TRBJ2-5; 9 nucleotides agree with TRBD2. The CDR3 consists of 16 residues. Losses at the gene ends were 4 bases for V and 3 bases for J; bases not matched to a gene: 9. Germline V gene sequence: CDR1 SNHLY, CDR2 FYNNEI. The CDR3 here is CASSVWAGGKKETQYF. As DNA, the CDR3 is TGTGCCAGCAGTGTCTGGGCGGGGGGGAAGAAAGAGACCCAGTACTTC.

A few counts support this clone. This chain links TRBV4-1 with TRBJ2-7; D is uncertain. This CDR3 region has 13 residues. Deletions cut 4 bases from V and 2 bases from J, with 9 bases between. Germline V lookup: CDR1 MGHRA, CDR2 YSYEKL. For the CDR3, the DNA is TGCGCCAGCAGCCCAGACTGGACCTACGAGCAGTACTTC. This translates into CASSPDWTYEQYF.

In this sample, this clone turned up a few times. The chain is built from TRBV2 and TRBJ2-3; D is unclear. V lost 7 bases, J lost 2 bases, and 13 bases lay in between. Per germline, CDR1 SNHLY and CDR2 FYNNEI. The CDR3 runs 14 residues. CDR3 sequence (DNA): TGTGCCAGCAAAAGTCGCACCCTCACAGATACGCAGTATTTT. This gives the protein CASKSRTLTDTQYF.

The chain couples TRBV29-1 to TRBJ2-2; D might be TRBD1 or TRBD2, each matching 5 bases. The V gene lost 8 bases and the J gene lost 6 bases, with 22 bases spanning the gap. Per germline, CDR1 SQVTM and CDR2 ANQGSEA. This CDR3 is 15 amino acids long. This CDR3 is CSHSLGDKDSGELFF. CDR3 nucleotide sequence: TGCAGCCACTCGTTGGGGGATAAGGACTCCGGGGAGCTGTTTTTT.

The gene calls are TRBV7-9 and TRBJ1-1; 9 bases agree with TRBD1. From germline, CDR1 is SEHNR and CDR2 FQNEAQ (reference sequence). V gave up 4 bases and J gave up 9 bases; unmatched junction bases: 12. This CDR3 has 15 amino acids. CDR3 in DNA: TGTGCCAGCAGCTCGGCAGCCGGGACAGGGACTAAAGCTTTCTTT. Protein product: CASSSAAGTGTKAFF.

This clone was detected a few times. A much bigger clone sits one base away, suggesting this may be a read error. The CDR3 nucleotides are TGTGCCAGCAGCTTCGCAGATACGCAGTATTTT. Its translation: CASSFADTQYF. V gene TRBV2 combines with J gene TRBJ2-3; D is undetermined. The CDR3 is 11 residues long. Trimming left V 6 bases short and J 4 bases short, with 5 bases between. Germline CDR1 and CDR2: SNHLY and FYNNEI.